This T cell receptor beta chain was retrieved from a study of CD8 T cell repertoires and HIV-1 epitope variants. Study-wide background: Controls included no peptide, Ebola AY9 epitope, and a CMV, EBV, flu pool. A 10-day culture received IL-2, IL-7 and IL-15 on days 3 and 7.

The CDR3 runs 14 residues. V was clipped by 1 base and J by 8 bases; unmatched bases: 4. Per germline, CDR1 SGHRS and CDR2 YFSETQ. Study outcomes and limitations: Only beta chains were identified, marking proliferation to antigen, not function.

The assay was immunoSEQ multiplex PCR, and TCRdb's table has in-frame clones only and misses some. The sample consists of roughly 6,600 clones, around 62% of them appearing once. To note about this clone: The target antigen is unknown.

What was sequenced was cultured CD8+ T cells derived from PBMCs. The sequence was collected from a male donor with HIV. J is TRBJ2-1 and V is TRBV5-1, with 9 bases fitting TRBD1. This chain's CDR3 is CASSLPGQGYEQFF. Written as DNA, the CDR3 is TGCGCCAGCAGCTTGCCGGGACAGGGATATGAGCAGTTCTTC. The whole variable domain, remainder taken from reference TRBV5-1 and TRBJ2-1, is KAGVTQTPRYLIKTRGQQVTLSCSPISGHRSVSWYQQTPGQGLQFLFEYFSETQRNKGNFPGRFSGRQFSNSRSEMNVSTLELGDSALYLCASSLPGQGYEQFFGPGTRLTVL.